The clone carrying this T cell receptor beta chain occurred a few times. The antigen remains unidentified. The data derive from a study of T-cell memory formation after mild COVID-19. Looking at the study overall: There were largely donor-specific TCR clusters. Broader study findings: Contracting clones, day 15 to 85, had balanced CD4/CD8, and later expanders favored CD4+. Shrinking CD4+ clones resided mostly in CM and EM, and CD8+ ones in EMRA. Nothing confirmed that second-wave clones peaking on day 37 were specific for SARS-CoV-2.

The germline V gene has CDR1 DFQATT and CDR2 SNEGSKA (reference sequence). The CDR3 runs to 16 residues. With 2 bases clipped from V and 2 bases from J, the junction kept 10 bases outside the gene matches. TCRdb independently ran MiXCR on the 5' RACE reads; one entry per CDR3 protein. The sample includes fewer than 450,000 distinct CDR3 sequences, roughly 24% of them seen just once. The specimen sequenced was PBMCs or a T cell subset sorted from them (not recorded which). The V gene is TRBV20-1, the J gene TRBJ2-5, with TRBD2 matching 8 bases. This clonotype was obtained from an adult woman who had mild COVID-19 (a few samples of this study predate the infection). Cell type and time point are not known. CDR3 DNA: TGCAGTGCTAGAAGCCTAGTTGGCGGGGGGCAAGAGACCCAGTACTTC. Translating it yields CSARSLVGGGQETQYF.